These 8 T cell receptor beta chains share one sample of origin, sequenced in a study of blood T cells in healthy people across ages. For the second PCR, which ran for about 6 to 12 cycles, a sample-barcoded 5' primer and a J-beta primer mix were used. TCRdb recomputed calls from the 5' RACE reads with MiXCR, one row per CDR3 protein. The sample holds about 1.5 million distinct CDR3 sequences; 40% to 45% are singletons and the top ten take around 4%. The material sequenced was blood. The receptors come from a woman in her late teens or twenties in good health.

This clonotype was detected only a few times. The CDR3: CSARDVRGQLTDTQYF. Written as DNA, the CDR3 is TGCAGTGCTAGAGATGTACGGGGACAGCTCACAGATACGCAGTATTTT. This chain connects TRBV20-1 to TRBJ2-3; 7 bases match TRBD1. V dropped 0 bases and J dropped 2; count of bases not matched to a gene: 8. CDR3 size: 16 residues. Germline V gene data show CDR1 as DFQATT and CDR2 as SNEGSKA (reference sequence).

The chain joins TRBV6-6 to TRBJ2-6, with D hard to call. In germline, CDR1 is MNHNY, CDR2 SVGAGI (reference sequence). CDR3 length: 16 residues. V was shortened by 3 bases and J by 0 bases, with 9 bases between the two germline ends. The chain's CDR3 is CASSYPYYSGANVLTF. The CDR3, as DNA: TGTGCCAGCAGTTATCCCTATTACTCTGGGGCCAACGTCCTGACTTTC.

The V and J genes are TRBV7-9 and TRBJ2-7; D not resolved. The V gene's germline CDR1 is SEHNR and CDR2 FQNEAQ (reference sequence). V was trimmed by 3 bases and J by 4 bases, leaving 16 bases between them. The CDR3 has 15 residues. CDR3: CASSFGTAELYEQYF. The CDR3, as DNA: TGTGCCAGCAGCTTCGGAACAGCAGAATTATACGAGCAGTACTTC.

The J gene is TRBJ2-1, the V gene TRBV6-5; tentatively, D is TRBD1 (5 bases). The CDR3 is made up of 14 amino acids. Germline loops: CDR1 MNHEY, CDR2 SVGAGI. V lost 2 bases and J 10 bases, leaving 15 bases between the germline ends. As DNA, the CDR3 is TGTGCCAGCAGTTACGGCTGGCAGGGAAAAGAGCAGTTCTTC. Translation gives CASSYGWQGKEQFF.

A word on this clonotype: Possible read error: a much larger clone is one base away. This rearrangement joins TRBV3-1 to TRBJ1-6, with D unresolved. Trimming took 0 bases from V and 9 from J, leaving 3 bases between them. The CDR3 runs to 12 residues. Germline assignment: CDR1 LGHDT and CDR2 YNNKEL (reference sequence). CDR3 sequence reads: CASSQDGSPLHF. The CDR3 nucleotides read TGTGCCAGCAGCCAAGACGGTTCACCCCTCCACTTT.

This clonotype was observed a handful of times. The chain combines TRBV3-1 with TRBJ2-7, with TRBD2 matching over 10 bases. Germline CDR1 reads LGHDT; CDR2 reads YNNKEL (reference sequence). The CDR3 spans 16 residues. V lost 6 bases, J lost 3 bases, and 11 bases stayed unmatched. The CDR3 here is CASRPSGRAAYYEQYF. For the CDR3, the DNA is TGTGCCAGCAGGCCCAGCGGGAGGGCCGCGTACTACGAGCAGTACTTC.

The V call is TRBV7-2, the J call TRBJ2-4, with 9 bases aligning to TRBD1. The CDR3 extends over 13 amino acids. Germline V gives CDR1 SGHTA, CDR2 FQGNSA. With V trimmed by 3 bases and J by 7 bases, 1 base remained unmatched. CDR3 DNA sequence: TGTGCCAGCAGCTTTGGACAGGGGAACATTCAGTACTTC. Amino acid sequence: CASSFGQGNIQYF.

V gene TRBV12-3 or TRBV12-4 combines with J gene TRBJ2-5; 14 bases match TRBD2. The CDR3 totals 18 residues. Germline trimming cut 6 bases from V and 11 bases from J; bases unmatched to any gene: 20. CDR3 sequence: CASSLMGLAGVGHNEQYF. CDR3 in DNA: TGTGCCAGCAGCCTAATGGGACTAGCGGGAGTAGGACACAATGAGCAGTACTTC.